The 5 T cell receptor beta chains below were found in one sample sequenced in a study of OX40 agonist ivuxolimab in advanced cancers. The protocol was immunoSEQ multiplex PCR, while the TCRdb copy is restricted to in-frame clones and leaves out a portion. The sample lists 37,000 or so clones; less than 85% were seen once. This material consisted of CD4+ or CD8+ T cells sorted from blood, taken in a trial of the OX40 agonist ivuxolimab. These receptors were obtained from an adult with an advanced solid tumor such as melanoma, head and neck, liver or kidney cancer.

The V gene is TRBV5-4, the J gene TRBJ2-3; D might be TRBD1 or TRBD2, each matching 5 bases. Germline V gene lookup returns CDR1 SGHNT and CDR2 YYREEE (reference sequence). This CDR3 contains 15 residues. The V end was cut by 0 bases, the J end by 4 bases, with 12 bases between. The CDR3 DNA sequence: TGTGCCAGCAGCTTGGGTGGGCCGGGGCCAGATACGCAGTATTTT. This encodes CASSLGGPGPDTQYF.

The gene calls are TRBV5-1 and TRBJ1-1, with D tentatively TRBD1 (5 bases). The CDR3 is 13 residues long. Trimming left V 7 bases short and J 4 bases short, with 14 bases between. Looked up from germline, CDR1 is SGHRS and CDR2 is YFSETQ. CDR3 residues: CASAYGGTTEAFF. The CDR3, as DNA: TGCGCCAGCGCATACGGGGGTACCACTGAAGCTTTCTTT.

The chain uses TRBV6-6 and TRBJ2-6; unclear D gene. CDR1 is MNHNY, CDR2 SVGAGI, per germline (reference sequence). This CDR3 region has 15 residues. V dropped 2 bases and J dropped 0 bases, with 5 bases sitting between them. The DNA of the CDR3 is TGTGCCAGCAGTTACGATAGCTCTGGGGCCAACGTCCTGACTTTC. Translation gives CASSYDSSGANVLTF.

This clone was seen once. The chain employs TRBV29-1 and TRBJ1-2; TRBD1 is a possible D gene (6 bases). Deletions cut 0 bases from V and 5 bases from J, with 10 bases between. The CDR3 spans 13 residues. CDR1 and CDR2 from the germline V gene are SQVTM and ANQGSEA. DNA of the CDR3: TGCAGCGTTGAAGAAGGGGGAAAGTATGGCTACACCTTC. Translating gives CSVEEGGKYGYTF.

The V and J genes are TRBV2 and TRBJ1-6, with D perhaps TRBD1 (6 bases). The CDR3 has 15 amino acids. Germline assignment: CDR1 SNHLY and CDR2 FYNNEI. V lost 4 bases and J 6 bases, leaving 13 bases between the germline ends. The CDR3 sequence: CASSGGGAGNSPLHF. CDR3 DNA: TGTGCCAGCAGTGGGGGGGGCGCAGGTAATTCACCCCTCCACTTT.